The 10 T cell receptor beta chains below come from one sample, sequenced in a study of blood T cells in healthy people across ages. With a J-beta primer mix and a sample-barcoded 5' primer, a second PCR ran roughly 6 to 11 cycles. TCRdb reprocessed the 5' RACE reads with MiXCR, giving one entry per CDR3 protein. The table has 650,000 to 1,000,000 distinct CDR3 sequences, 30% to 45% seen once; the top ten hold roughly 13%. The sample comprised blood. The receptors shown here come from a man aged 18 to 30 in good health.

This chain joins TRBV5-1 and TRBJ2-1; 10 bases match TRBD1. This CDR3 contains 15 residues. Germline CDR1 and CDR2: SGHRS and YFSETQ. The J segment lost 5 bases and the V segment lost 5 bases, leaving 7 bases of the junction unmatched. CDR3: CASRTTGGSDNEQFF. The CDR3, as DNA: TGCGCCAGCAGGACGACAGGGGGCTCGGACAATGAGCAGTTCTTC. Variable domain in full (rest from reference TRBV5-1 and TRBJ2-1): KAGVTQTPRYLIKTRGQQVTLSCSPISGHRSVSWYQQTPGQGLQFLFEYFSETQRNKGNFPGRFSGRQFSNSRSEMNVSTLELGDSALYLCASRTTGGSDNEQFFGPGTRLTVL.

The chain is built from TRBV20-1 and TRBJ1-2, with TRBD1 matching over 7 bases. The CDR3 has 11 amino acids. CDR1 and CDR2 from the germline V gene are DFQATT and SNEGSKA (reference sequence). The trim removed 8 bases at V and 8 bases at J, leaving 8 bases unmatched. Here the CDR3 DNA reads TGCAGTCATGCCAGGGGGGAAGGCTACACCTTC. Translation: CSHARGEGYTF.

This clonotype showed up just a few times. Germline is not matched at one junction end, which may reflect a read error. The V and J genes are TRBV5-5 and TRBJ1-6, with 8 bases lining up with TRBD1. The CDR3 length is 14 residues. CDR1 SGHKS and CDR2 YYEKEE come from the germline V gene (reference sequence). The CDR3 loop reads CASSPGQGYSPPHF. The CDR3 DNA is TGTGCCAGCAGCCCCGGACAGGGCTATTCACCCCCCCACTTT.

The chain is built from TRBV7-9 and TRBJ2-1; D gene unclear. This CDR3 is 18 amino acids long. The germline V gene encodes CDR1 SEHNR and CDR2 FQNEAQ (reference sequence). Trimming took 1 base from V and 8 from J, leaving 24 bases between them. This CDR3 is CASSLVRTPSRTPHEQFF. CDR3 DNA: TGTGCCAGCAGCTTAGTTAGGACCCCTTCCAGGACCCCCCATGAGCAGTTCTTC.

About this clonotype: The junction does not match germline at one end; this may be a read error. The chain combines TRBV5-1 with TRBJ2-1, with D perhaps TRBD1 (6 bases). The CDR3 runs to 18 residues. CDR1 and CDR2 from the germline V gene are SGHRS and YFSETQ. The CDR3 is CAGSLGQQGSPIYNEQFF. The CDR3 bases are TGCGCCGGCAGCTTGGGGCAACAGGGTTCACCGATCTACAATGAGCAGTTCTTC. The entire variable domain, with the rest obtained from reference TRBV5-1 and TRBJ2-1, is as follows: KAGVTQTPRYLIKTRGQQVTLSCSPISGHRSVSWYQQTPGQGLQFLFEYFSETQRNKGNFPGRFSGRQFSNSRSEMNVSTLELGDSALYLCAGSLGQQGSPIYNEQFFGPGTRLTVL.

To note about this clonotype: At one end the junction does not follow the germline gene, possibly because of a read error. The CDR3 nucleotides are TGTGCCGGCAGCTTCCAGGGCTTAAATTCACCCCTCCACTTT. Residues: CAGSFQGLNSPLHF. The J gene is TRBJ1-6, the V gene TRBV5-6; D is perhaps TRBD1 (5 bases). Germline V gene sequence: CDR1 SGHDT, CDR2 YYEEEE. The CDR3 runs 14 residues.

The V gene is TRBV20-1, the J gene TRBJ1-2; 9 bases are a match to TRBD1. CDR1 DFQATT and CDR2 SNEGSKA come from the germline V gene (reference sequence). This CDR3 comprises 15 residues. The V segment lost 5 bases and the J segment 4 bases; nucleotides outside the gene matches: 11. CDR3 DNA sequence: TGCAGTGCTTCGGATCGGACAGGGGTTTTCTATGGCTACACCTTC. Translating gives CSASDRTGVFYGYTF.

V usage is TRBV2 and J usage is TRBJ2-7; either TRBD1 or TRBD2 may fit D (5 bases each). Trimming left V 5 bases short and J 12 bases short, with 14 bases between. This CDR3 is 11 amino acids long. CDR1 and CDR2 from the germline V gene are SNHLY and FYNNEI. This CDR3 is CASSTGAKPYF. The CDR3 bases are TGTGCCAGCAGTACCGGGGCAAAGCCGTACTTC.

V is TRBV27 and J is TRBJ1-1; D not resolved. This CDR3 is 15 amino acids long. The V gene's germline CDR1 is MNHEY and CDR2 SMNVEV (reference sequence). V was cut by 6 bases and J by 0 bases, with 14 bases left in between. CDR3 nucleotide sequence: TGTGCCAGCAGCCCCCAATCCCCGGTGAACACTGAAGCTTTCTTT. It specifies CASSPQSPVNTEAFF.

The rearrangement joins TRBV5-1 to TRBJ1-4; D might be TRBD1 (5 bases). CDR3 length: 16 residues. V lost 3 bases to trimming and J lost 8 bases, with 20 bases between them. Looked up from germline, CDR1 is SGHRS and CDR2 is YFSETQ. The CDR3 sequence: CASSSTRRDEGEKLFF. CDR3 DNA: TGCGCCAGCAGCTCAACCCGCCGGGATGAGGGGGAAAAACTGTTTTTT.